One and the same sample provided the 27 T cell receptor beta chains below, sequenced in a study of regulatory T cells in long-lasting Graves disease. Researchers made TCR beta libraries by using iRepertoire HTBI primers and running Arm-PCR on CDR3 regions. TCRdb re-called the multiplex PCR reads through MiXCR, storing one row per CDR3 protein. The sample carries 500,000 or so distinct CDR3 sequences, about 15% recorded once. Described time point: newly diagnosed GD, antithyroid drugs for less than 3 months. The TCR library was prepared using RNA isolated from PBMCs. The sample was also reused in another study, on T cells in Graves' hyperthyroidism and ophthalmopathy.

The starting material was peripheral blood mononuclear cells (PBMCs), obtained at new diagnosis, from a patient treated with antithyroid drugs. Receptors were obtained from a woman aged 50 to 60 with Graves disease.

This clonotype has a count of ten or more. The chain carries TRBV3-1 and TRBJ2-5, with D possibly TRBD2 on 6 matching bases. This CDR3 is built from 13 residues. Trimming took off 7 bases at V and 4 bases at J, with 13 bases between the two ends. Germline V CDR1 and CDR2: LGHDT, YNNKEL (reference sequence). The CDR3 reads CASTHGSPETQYF. CDR3 sequence (DNA): TGTGCCAGCACCCACGGGAGTCCAGAGACCCAGTACTTC.

The chain uses TRBV20-1 and TRBJ2-5, with 7 bases lining up with TRBD2. CDR1 is DFQATT and CDR2 is SNEGSKA in the germline V gene (reference sequence). The V segment lost 5 bases and the J segment 5 bases; nucleotides outside the gene matches: 11. The CDR3 extends over 14 amino acids. CDR3 nucleotides: TGCAGTGCTCAAGAGTACGGCGGGAGTGAGACCCAGTACTTC. Its translation: CSAQEYGGSETQYF.

The chain is built from TRBV9 and TRBJ1-1; D ambiguous. V was cut by 0 bases and J by 0 bases, with 6 bases left in between. Germline CDR1 reads SGDLS; CDR2 reads YYNGEE. The CDR3 sequence is 14 residues long. The CDR3 spells CASSVGILNTEAFF. CDR3 nucleotide sequence: TGTGCCAGCAGCGTAGGGATTTTGAACACTGAAGCTTTCTTT.

This clonotype showed up just a few times. V and J are TRBV27 and TRBJ1-4; TRBD1 matches 11 bases. CDR1 is MNHEY, CDR2 SMNVEV, per germline (reference sequence). The CDR3 has 17 amino acids. J was trimmed by 0 bases and V by 1 base; bases with no gene match: 1. For the CDR3, the DNA is TGTGCCAGCAGTTTATTGGGACAGGGGGCAACTAATGAAAAACTGTTTTTT. Translating gives CASSLLGQGATNEKLFF.

This clonotype was seen more than once but under ten times. The CDR3 here is CASSPARGLAGEFF. The CDR3 DNA sequence: TGTGCCAGCAGTCCGGCCCGGGGGCTAGCGGGGGAGTTCTTC. The rearrangement uses TRBV6-2 or TRBV6-3 and TRBJ2-1; 10 nucleotides align to TRBD2. The ends lost 5 bases at V and 14 bases at J; junction bases unmatched: 12. The CDR3 totals 14 residues. Germline CDR1 reads MNHEY; CDR2 reads SVGEGT.

The sample holds a few counts of this clonotype. V is TRBV4-1 and J is TRBJ2-1; a weak D match, TRBD2 (6 bases). CDR1 is MGHRA, CDR2 YSYEKL, per germline. The CDR3 is made up of 13 amino acids. V gave up 1 base and J gave up 12 bases, with 13 bases separating them. CDR3: CASSQGLVEGQFF. CDR3 nucleotides: TGCGCCAGCAGCCAAGGGCTCGTGGAGGGGCAGTTCTTC.

In this sample, this clonotype turned up a few times. The chain joins TRBV5-5 to TRBJ1-1; 7 bases map to TRBD1. Germline lookup yields CDR1 SGHKS and CDR2 YYEKEE (reference sequence). Losses at the gene ends were 4 bases for V and 5 bases for J; bases not matched to a gene: 11. This CDR3 region has 15 residues. CDR3 sequence reads: CASSQSRTGLTEAFF. CDR3 nucleotide sequence: TGTGCCAGCAGCCAATCCCGGACAGGTCTGACTGAAGCTTTCTTT.

This clonotype was seen ten or more times. The CDR3 reads CASSSGTGGARSSYEQYF. The DNA of the CDR3 is TGCGCCAGCAGCTCCGGGACAGGGGGCGCACGGAGCTCCTACGAGCAGTACTTC. This rearrangement joins TRBV5-1 to TRBJ2-7; the match to TRBD1 covers 12 bases. CDR3 size: 18 residues. After removal of 3 bases from V and 0 bases from J, the junction contained 10 bases not matched to a gene. Germline lookup yields CDR1 SGHRS and CDR2 YFSETQ.

This clonotype was detected many times. The chain links TRBV9 to TRBJ2-1; D possibly corresponds to TRBD2 (5 bases). The germline V gene encodes CDR1 SGDLS and CDR2 YYNGEE. With 4 bases removed from V and 10 bases from J, the gap between germline ends came to 15 bases. The CDR3 is made up of 13 amino acids. CDR3 nucleotides: TGTGCCAGCAGCTCCCAGAATACGGGGGAGCAGTTCTTC. It is translated as CASSSQNTGEQFF.

This clonotype was seen many times. This chain links TRBV14 with TRBJ1-1, with TRBD1 identical over 8 bases. In germline, CDR1 is SGHDN, CDR2 FVKESK. After removal of 6 bases from V and 3 bases from J, the junction contained 3 bases not matched to a gene. The CDR3 spans 13 residues. CDR3 in DNA: TGTGCCAGCAGATCGACAGGGGACACTGAAGCTTTCTTT. This gives the protein CASRSTGDTEAFF. Drawing the rest from reference TRBV14 and TRBJ1-1, the complete variable domain is EAGVTQFPSHSVIEKGQTVTLRCDPISGHDNLYWYRRVMGKEIKFLLHFVKESKQDESGMPNNRFLAERTGGTYSTLKVQPAELEDSGVYFCASRSTGDTEAFFGQGTRLTVV.

This clonotype was observed at least ten times. The chain is built from TRBV2 and TRBJ2-2; no firm D call. Trimming left V 7 bases short and J 0 bases short, with 12 bases between. The CDR3 runs 15 residues. CDR1 and CDR2 from the germline V gene are SNHLY and FYNNEI. The CDR3 coding sequence is TGTGCCAGCAATGGACCAGTCGCGAACACCGGGGAGCTGTTTTTT. Amino acid sequence: CASNGPVANTGELFF.

This clonotype was recorded many times. The chain recombines TRBV5-4 with TRBJ2-3; perhaps D is TRBD1 or TRBD2 (5 bases each). The V gene's germline CDR1 is SGHNT and CDR2 YYREEE (reference sequence). CDR3 length: 14 residues. Between the trimmed V and J ends, which lost 6 bases and 4 bases, there was a span of 15 bases. The CDR3 coding sequence is TGTGCCAGCACTATCAGGCAGGGAGCAGATACGCAGTATTTT. Translating it yields CASTIRQGADTQYF.

This clonotype was found many times. The chain combines TRBV7-6 with TRBJ1-1; D uncertain. Germline V gives CDR1 SGHVS, CDR2 FNYEAQ. The V end lost 5 bases, the J end lost 2 bases, and 12 bases lay between the germline ends. The CDR3 is made up of 14 amino acids. The CDR3 region has the DNA TGTGCCAGCAGCACCCCCCCGGGTAACACTGAAGCTTTCTTT. This gives the protein CASSTPPGNTEAFF.

This clonotype was seen many times. V usage is TRBV5-1 and J usage is TRBJ2-1; 10 positions match TRBD2. The V gene's germline CDR1 is SGHRS and CDR2 YFSETQ. J lost 1 base, V lost 3 bases, and 1 base had no gene match. The CDR3 has 15 amino acids. The CDR3 DNA follows: TGCGCCAGCAGCTCTAGCGGGAGTTCCTACAATGAGCAGTTCTTC. Protein: CASSSSGSSYNEQFF.

A remark on this clonotype: This clone may be a read error of a much larger clone one base away. The chain links TRBV7-9 to TRBJ2-5; 9 nucleotides agree with TRBD1. V lost 5 bases to trimming and J lost 11 bases; unmatched junction nucleotides: 18. CDR3 length: 16 amino acids. Germline assignment: CDR1 SEHNR and CDR2 FQNEAQ (reference sequence). Here the CDR3 reads CASSRGRTGQGHEQYF. CDR3 in DNA: TGTGCCAGCAGCCGAGGTAGAACGGGACAGGGCCATGAGCAGTACTTC. Based on the CDR3 plus reference TRBV7-9 and TRBJ2-5, the full variable domain is DTGVSQNPRHKITKRGQNVTFRCDPISEHNRLYWYRQTLGQGPEFLTYFQNEAQLEKSRLLSDRFSAERPKGSFSTLEIQRTEQGDSAMYLCASSRGRTGQGHEQYFGPGTRLLVL.

This clonotype showed up many times. The CDR3 protein is CASSLGGRDTQYF. The CDR3 nucleotides read TGTGCCAGCAGCTTAGGCGGGAGGGATACGCAGTATTTT. The chain recombines TRBV7-3 with TRBJ2-3; 8 nucleotides match TRBD2. The CDR3 covers 13 residues. The V and J ends lost 2 bases and 6 bases, in that order; junction bases with no gene match: 1. From germline, CDR1 is SGHTA and CDR2 FQGTGA.

This clonotype was observed a few times. This may be a read error, as it is one base from a much larger clone. The chain links TRBV20-1 to TRBJ1-1; D not resolved. Germline lookup yields CDR1 DFQATT and CDR2 SNEGSKA (reference sequence). Trimming took off 2 bases at V and 1 base at J, with 11 bases between the two ends. CDR3 size: 14 residues. The CDR3 DNA sequence: TGCAGTGCTAGATGTGGCGGCTGGAACACTGAAGCTTTCTTT. Translation: CSARCGGWNTEAFF.

This clonotype was detected ten times or more. The chain carries TRBV5-1 and TRBJ1-2; 7 nucleotides align to TRBD1. There are 15 residues in the CDR3. Germline V gene lookup returns CDR1 SGHRS and CDR2 YFSETQ. The trim removed 7 bases at V and 6 bases at J, leaving 15 bases unmatched. The CDR3: CASSLVKGGRDGYTF. For the CDR3, the DNA is TGCGCCAGCTCACTGGTTAAAGGGGGCAGGGATGGCTACACCTTC.

There are many counts of this clonotype. J is TRBJ2-1 and V is TRBV2, with D possibly TRBD1 on 5 matching bases. Germline V gives CDR1 SNHLY, CDR2 FYNNEI. The CDR3 has 13 residues. The V end was cut by 7 bases, the J end by 8 bases, with 15 bases between. The CDR3 DNA sequence: TGTGCCAGCATACATCTGTCAGGGTATGAGCAGTTCTTC. Residues: CASIHLSGYEQFF.

This clonotype was counted ten times or more. This chain links TRBV18 with TRBJ2-4; D uncertain. Germline CDR1 is KGHSH and CDR2 is LQKENI. The CDR3 is 14 amino acids. The V gene lost 2 bases and the J gene lost 9 bases, with 14 bases spanning the gap. The CDR3 spells CASSPTPTGSIQYF. The CDR3, as DNA: TGTGCCAGCTCACCAACCCCGACCGGCAGCATTCAGTACTTC.

This sequence joins TRBV6-5 and TRBJ2-1, with D tentatively TRBD1 or TRBD2 (5 bases each). This CDR3 spans 15 amino acids. V lost 0 bases and J 5 bases, leaving 11 bases between the germline ends. CDR1 and CDR2 from the germline V gene are MNHEY and SVGAGI. The CDR3 sequence is CASSYSGTIHNEQFF. CDR3 sequence (DNA): TGTGCCAGCAGTTACTCGGGGACCATACACAATGAGCAGTTCTTC.

This clonotype was found a few times. The chain is built from TRBV19 and TRBJ1-5; D remains ambiguous. V dropped 3 bases and J dropped 4 bases, with 7 bases sitting between them. The CDR3 sequence is 13 residues long. The germline V gene has CDR1 LNHDA and CDR2 SQIVND (reference sequence). CDR3 in amino acids: CASSMVVNQPQHF. CDR3 bases: TGTGCCAGTAGTATGGTTGTAAATCAGCCCCAGCATTTT.

With regard to this clonotype: A much larger clone lies one base from this, so it may be a read error. This chain links TRBV28 with TRBJ1-1; D call uncertain. The CDR3 length is 11 residues. Per germline, CDR1 MDHEN and CDR2 SYDVKM. V was trimmed by 7 bases and J by 3 bases, leaving 6 bases between them. The CDR3 DNA is TGTGCCAGCAATTCCTACACTGAAGCTTTCTTT. Its protein product is CASNSYTEAFF.

The V gene is TRBV20-1, the J gene TRBJ2-7; 9 bases are shared with TRBD2. This CDR3 spans 15 amino acids. CDR1 DFQATT and CDR2 SNEGSKA come from the germline V gene (reference sequence). Germline trimming cut 0 bases from V and 7 bases from J; bases unmatched to any gene: 10. This chain's CDR3 is CSARDRGTSFMEQYF. The DNA of the CDR3 is TGCAGTGCTAGAGATCGGGGGACTAGCTTTATGGAGCAGTACTTC.

The table lists this clonotype with many counts. This chain's CDR3 is CASSGWITGELFF. The CDR3, as DNA: TGTGCCAGTTCTGGTTGGATCACCGGGGAGCTGTTTTTT. The genes are TRBV3-1 and TRBJ2-2; no clear D. The CDR3 has 13 amino acids. Germline V gene data show CDR1 as LGHDT and CDR2 as YNNKEL (reference sequence). V was trimmed by 9 bases and J by 4 bases, leaving 12 bases between them.

At least ten counts were recorded for this clonotype. The rearrangement links TRBV12-3 or TRBV12-4 to TRBJ1-4; D not certain. The CDR3 has 15 residues. V dropped 5 bases and J dropped 8 bases, with 18 bases sitting between them. CDR3 residues: CASSPRTPSGEKLFF. CDR3 sequence (DNA): TGTGCCAGCAGTCCGCGGACTCCTAGTGGGGAAAAACTGTTTTTT.

At least ten counts were recorded for this clonotype. This rearrangement joins TRBV29-1 to TRBJ2-2; TRBD2 might be the D (5 bases). Germline V gene sequence: CDR1 SQVTM, CDR2 ANQGSEA. V dropped 4 bases and J dropped 1 base, with 16 bases sitting between them. The CDR3 covers 16 residues. In nucleotides, the CDR3 is TGCAGCGTTGGAAAGGACTTTTTTGAGAACACCGGGGAGCTGTTTTTT. It specifies CSVGKDFFENTGELFF.